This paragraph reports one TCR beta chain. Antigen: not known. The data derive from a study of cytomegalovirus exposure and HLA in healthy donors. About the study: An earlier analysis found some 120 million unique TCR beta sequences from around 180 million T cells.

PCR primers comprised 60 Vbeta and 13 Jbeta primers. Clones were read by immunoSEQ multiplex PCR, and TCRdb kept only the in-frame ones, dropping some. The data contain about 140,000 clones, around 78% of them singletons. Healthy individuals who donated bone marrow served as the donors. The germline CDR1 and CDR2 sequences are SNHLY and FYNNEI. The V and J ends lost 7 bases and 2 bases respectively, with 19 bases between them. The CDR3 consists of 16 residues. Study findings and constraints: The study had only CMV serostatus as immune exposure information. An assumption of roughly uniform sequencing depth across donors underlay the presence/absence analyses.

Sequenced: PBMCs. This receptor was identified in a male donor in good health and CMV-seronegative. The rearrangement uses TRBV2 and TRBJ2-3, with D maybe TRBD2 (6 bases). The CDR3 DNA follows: TGTGCCAGCATTCCTGAGCGGGTTTCCATCACAGATACGCAGTATTTT. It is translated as CASIPERVSITDTQYF.